This T cell receptor (beta chain) was captured by sequencing in a study of blood T cells in healthy people across ages. Primed by a sample-barcoded 5' primer and a J-beta primer mix, a second PCR proceeded for about 7 to 11 cycles. TCRdb re-analysed the 5' RACE reads in MiXCR, keeping a single row per CDR3 protein. The sample carries 1.5 million to 1.8 million distinct CDR3 sequences, 35% to 45% recorded once. This clonotype was seen repeatedly, ten times or more. V dropped 0 bases and J dropped 2 bases, with 14 bases sitting between them. Per the germline V gene, CDR1 is LGHNA and CDR2 is YSLEER. This CDR3 spans 16 amino acids.

This TCR was recovered from a woman younger than 35 in good health. The specimen was blood. The chain joins TRBV4-3 to TRBJ2-7; a weak D match, TRBD2 (6 bases). The CDR3 sequence: CASSQDTLGGAYEQYF. The CDR3 nucleotides read TGCGCCAGCAGCCAAGACACATTAGGAGGGGCCTACGAGCAGTACTTC.